This T cell receptor beta chain was captured by sequencing in a study of T cell responses to AZD1222 COVID-19 vaccine. Findings and caveats of the study: Vaccine-associated CD4 TCRs spanned spike, dominant at 160-218 and 743-854. The sample set comprised mostly white British donors with more females, and clonal diversity was possibly underestimated.

This clone came up a few times. The target antigen is unknown. Some clones are missing from TCRdb's copy, which holds only in-frame ones; the method was immunoSEQ multiplex PCR. The sample carries roughly 100,000 clones, approximately 90% recorded once. The source material was peripheral blood, sampled on day 0 of AZD1222 vaccination. The sequence came from an adult in good health.

DNA for the CDR3: TGTGCCAGCAGTGATTCGTTAACACTTGGAAACACCATATATTTT. Translating gives CASSDSLTLGNTIYF. The chain joins TRBV6-1 to TRBJ1-3, with D unresolved. This CDR3 is built from 15 residues. Trimming shortened V by 3 bases and J by 3 bases, and 12 bases separated the two germline ends. Germline values: CDR1 MNHNS, CDR2 SASEGT.